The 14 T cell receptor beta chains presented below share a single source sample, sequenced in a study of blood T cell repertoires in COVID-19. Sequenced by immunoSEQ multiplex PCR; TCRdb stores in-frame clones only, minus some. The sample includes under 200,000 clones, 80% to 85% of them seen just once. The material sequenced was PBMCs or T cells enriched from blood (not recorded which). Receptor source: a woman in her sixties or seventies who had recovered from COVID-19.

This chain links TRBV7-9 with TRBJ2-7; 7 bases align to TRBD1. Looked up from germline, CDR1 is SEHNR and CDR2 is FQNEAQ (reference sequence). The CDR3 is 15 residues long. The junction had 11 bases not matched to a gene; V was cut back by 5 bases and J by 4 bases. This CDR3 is CASSPPRGGKYEQYF. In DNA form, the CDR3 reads TGTGCCAGCAGCCCCCCCCGAGGGGGCAAGTACGAGCAGTACTTC.

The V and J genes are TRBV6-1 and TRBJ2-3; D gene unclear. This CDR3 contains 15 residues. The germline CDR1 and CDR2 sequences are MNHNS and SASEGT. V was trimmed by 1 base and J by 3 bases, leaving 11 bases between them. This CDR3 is CASSEGSVRTDTQYF. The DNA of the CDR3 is TGTGCCAGCAGTGAAGGTTCCGTTCGGACAGATACGCAGTATTTT.

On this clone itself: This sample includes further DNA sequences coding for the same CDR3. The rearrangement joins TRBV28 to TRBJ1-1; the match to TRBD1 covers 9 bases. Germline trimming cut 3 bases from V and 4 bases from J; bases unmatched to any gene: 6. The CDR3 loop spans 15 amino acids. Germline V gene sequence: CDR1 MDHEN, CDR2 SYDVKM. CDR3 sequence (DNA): TGTGCCAGCAGTTTGCCTGGACAGGGGTCCACTGAAGCTTTCTTT. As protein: CASSLPGQGSTEAFF.

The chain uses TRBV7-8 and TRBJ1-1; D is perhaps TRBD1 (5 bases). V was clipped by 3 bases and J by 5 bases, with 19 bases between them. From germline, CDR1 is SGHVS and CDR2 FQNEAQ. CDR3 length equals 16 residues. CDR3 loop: CASSFQSTGGGTEAFF. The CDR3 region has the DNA TGTGCCAGCAGCTTTCAATCAACAGGCGGGGGGACTGAAGCTTTCTTT.

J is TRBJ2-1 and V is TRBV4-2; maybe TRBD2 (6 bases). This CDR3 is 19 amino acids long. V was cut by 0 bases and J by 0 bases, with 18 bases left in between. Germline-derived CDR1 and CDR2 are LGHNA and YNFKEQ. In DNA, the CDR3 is TGTGCCAGCAGCCAAGATCGGGGACTGCCCATTAGCTCCTACAATGAGCAGTTCTTC. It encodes CASSQDRGLPISSYNEQFF.

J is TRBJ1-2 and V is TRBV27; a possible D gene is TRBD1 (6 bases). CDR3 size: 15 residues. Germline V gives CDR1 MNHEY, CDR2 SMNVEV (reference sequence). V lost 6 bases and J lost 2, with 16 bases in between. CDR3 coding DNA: TGTGCCAGCAGACCCCAGGGGAGTCAAAACTATGGCTACACCTTC. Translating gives CASRPQGSQNYGYTF.

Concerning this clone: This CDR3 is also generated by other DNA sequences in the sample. The CDR3: CASSQDRGSPLHF. The CDR3 DNA reads TGTGCCAGCAGCCAAGATCGAGGTTCACCCCTCCACTTT. The J gene is TRBJ1-6, the V gene TRBV3-1 (or the pseudogene TRBV3-2); D not resolved. CDR1 is LGHDT and CDR2 is YNNKEL in the germline V gene (reference sequence). CDR3 length: 13 amino acids. V lost 0 bases and J lost 9, with 6 bases in between.

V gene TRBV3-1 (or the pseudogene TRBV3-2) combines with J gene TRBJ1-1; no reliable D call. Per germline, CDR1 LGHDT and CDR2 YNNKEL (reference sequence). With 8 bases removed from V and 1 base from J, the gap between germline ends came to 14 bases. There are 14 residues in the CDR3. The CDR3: CASRRETSNTEAFF. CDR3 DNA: TGTGCCAGCCGTCGTGAAACATCGAACACTGAAGCTTTCTTT.

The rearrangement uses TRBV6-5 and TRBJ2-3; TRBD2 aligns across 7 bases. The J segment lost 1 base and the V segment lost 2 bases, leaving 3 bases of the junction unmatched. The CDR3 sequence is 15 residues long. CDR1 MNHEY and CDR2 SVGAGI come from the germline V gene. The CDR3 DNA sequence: TGTGCCAGCAGTTACGGGGGGGTCGGCACAGATACGCAGTATTTT. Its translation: CASSYGGVGTDTQYF.

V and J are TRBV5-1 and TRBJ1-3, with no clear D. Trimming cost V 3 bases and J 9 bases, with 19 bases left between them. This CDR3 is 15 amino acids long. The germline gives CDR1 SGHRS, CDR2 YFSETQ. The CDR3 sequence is CASSSGLTSEGTIYF. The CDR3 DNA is TGCGCCAGCAGCTCCGGGCTAACCTCGGAGGGCACCATATATTTT.

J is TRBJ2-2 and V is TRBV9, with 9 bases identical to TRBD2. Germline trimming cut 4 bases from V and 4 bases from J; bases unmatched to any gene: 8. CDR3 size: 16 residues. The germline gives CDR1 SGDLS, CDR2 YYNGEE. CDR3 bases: TGTGCCAGCAGCCCAGGACTAGCGTCAGCCACCGGGGAGCTGTTTTTT. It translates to CASSPGLASATGELFF.

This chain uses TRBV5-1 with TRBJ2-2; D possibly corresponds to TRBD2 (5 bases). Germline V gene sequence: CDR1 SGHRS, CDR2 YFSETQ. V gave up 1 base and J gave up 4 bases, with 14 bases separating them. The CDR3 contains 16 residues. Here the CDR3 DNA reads TGCGCCAGCAGCTTGAAGTCCGGGGTCAGCACCGGGGAGCTGTTTTTT. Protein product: CASSLKSGVSTGELFF.

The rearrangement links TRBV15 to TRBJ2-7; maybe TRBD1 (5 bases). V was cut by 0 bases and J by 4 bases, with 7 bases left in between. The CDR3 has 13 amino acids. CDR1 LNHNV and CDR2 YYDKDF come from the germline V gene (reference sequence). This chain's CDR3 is CATSRDQGYEQYF. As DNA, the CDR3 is TGTGCCACCAGCAGAGATCAGGGTTACGAGCAGTACTTC.

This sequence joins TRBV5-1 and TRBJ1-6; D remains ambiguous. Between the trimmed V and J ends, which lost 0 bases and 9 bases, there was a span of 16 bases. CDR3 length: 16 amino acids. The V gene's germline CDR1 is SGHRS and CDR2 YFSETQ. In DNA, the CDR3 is TGCGCCAGCAGCTTGGGCGGGGTAGGGCCGGGTTCACCCCTCCACTTT. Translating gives CASSLGGVGPGSPLHF.